This passage covers 10 T cell receptor beta chains from one sample sequenced in a study of human T cells and chemical hapten exposure. The sample's time point: patch test 2, 6 weeks after DPC sensitization. Indicated treatment: therapeutic diphenylcyclopropenone sensitization with weekly scalp DPC. A single record per CDR3 protein comes from TCRdb applying MiXCR to the RACE reads. The table records 80,000 to 100,000 distinct CDR3 sequences, more than 9% of them present only once. The sequences come from whole blood, collected in connection with sensitization to the hapten diphenylcyclopropenone (DPC). The receptors originated from a woman aged 45-59 years with alopecia areata. Some clones in this sample may be carry-over from other donors' samples.

This clonotype was seen at least ten times. The chain is built from TRBV11-2 and TRBJ1-1; a possible D gene is TRBD1 (5 bases). Germline loops: CDR1 SGHAT, CDR2 FQNNGV. The length of the CDR3 is 14 residues. Trimming removed 3 bases at V and 2 bases at J, with 10 bases between. CDR3 sequence (DNA): TGTGCCAGCAGCTTGGGACGCCAAAACACTGAAGCTTTCTTT. Protein: CASSLGRQNTEAFF.

This clonotype has at least ten counts. V gene TRBV7-9 combines with J gene TRBJ2-7; D unclear. In germline, CDR1 is SEHNR, CDR2 FQNEAQ (reference sequence). The germline V and J ends were trimmed by 2 bases and 5 bases, with 4 bases remaining between them. The CDR3 has 11 amino acids. The CDR3 bases are TGTGCCAGCAGCTTAAGGGACGAGCAGTACTTC. It is translated as CASSLRDEQYF.

This clonotype was found a few times. The genes are TRBV6-2 or TRBV6-3 and TRBJ2-7; the match to TRBD1 covers 10 bases. Germline-derived CDR1 and CDR2 are MNHEY and SVGEGT. The CDR3 has 14 amino acids. The V and J ends lost 7 bases and 2 bases, in that order; junction bases with no gene match: 5. CDR3 residues: CASTDGTGAYEQYF. The DNA for the CDR3 is TGTGCCAGCACCGACGGGACAGGGGCCTACGAGCAGTACTTC.

In this sample, this clonotype turned up a few times. This may arise from a read error, as a much more abundant clone is one base away. The V and J genes are TRBV11-2 and TRBJ2-3, with 10 positions matching TRBD2. CDR1 is SGHAT, CDR2 FQNNGV, per germline. CDR3 length: 16 amino acids. CDR3 residues: CVSSPAAGGPTDTQYF. CDR3 bases: TGTGTCAGCAGCCCAGCAGCGGGAGGGCCGACAGATACGCAGTATTTT. The entire variable domain, with the rest obtained from reference TRBV11-2 and TRBJ2-3, is as follows: EAGVAQSPRYKIIEKRQSVAFWCNPISGHATLYWYQQILGQGPKLLIQFQNNGVVDDSQLPKDRFSAERLKGVDSTLKIQPAKLEDSAVYLCVSSPAAGGPTDTQYFGPGTRLTVL.

A few counts support this clonotype. The chain couples TRBV20-1 to TRBJ1-1; 7 nucleotides align to TRBD1. This CDR3 has 12 residues. Trimming at V came to 5 bases and at J to 8 bases, leaving 8 bases not matched to a gene. CDR1 DFQATT and CDR2 SNEGSKA come from the germline V gene (reference sequence). The CDR3 nucleotides are TGCAGTGCTCCTGGGACAGCCACAGAAGCTTTCTTT. Amino acid sequence: CSAPGTATEAFF.

This clonotype was seen ten or more times. The chain joins TRBV5-4 to TRBJ1-1, with 8 positions matching TRBD1. J was trimmed by 0 bases and V by 4 bases; bases with no gene match: 8. CDR1 and CDR2 from the germline V gene are SGHNT and YYREEE (reference sequence). This CDR3 is built from 16 residues. CDR3: CASSPDRGFLNTEAFF. The CDR3, as DNA: TGTGCCAGCAGCCCCGACAGGGGATTTTTGAACACTGAAGCTTTCTTT. The full variable domain, completed using reference TRBV5-4 and TRBJ1-1, is ETGVTQSPTHLIKTRGQQVTLRCSSQSGHNTVSWYQQALGQGPQFIFQYYREEENGRGNFPPRFSGLQFPNYSSELNVNALELDDSALYLCASSPDRGFLNTEAFFGQGTRLTVV.

This clonotype came up a few times. CDR3 residues: CASRTVRGNTEAFF. The CDR3 DNA is TGTGCCAGCAGGACAGTAAGGGGAAACACTGAAGCTTTCTTT. The genes are TRBV12-3 or TRBV12-4 and TRBJ1-1, with a possible D match to TRBD1 (5 bases). V lost 6 bases, J lost 2 bases, and 13 bases lay in between. The CDR3 consists of 14 residues.

The chain carries TRBV6-6 and TRBJ2-7; 10 bases match TRBD2. CDR1 and CDR2 (germline): MNHNY, SVGAGI (reference sequence). This CDR3 is built from 14 residues. The V and J ends lost 6 bases and 0 bases, in that order; junction bases with no gene match: 2. This CDR3 reads CASSQREGSYEQYF. Here the CDR3 DNA reads TGTGCCAGCAGCCAGCGGGAGGGCTCCTACGAGCAGTACTTC.

In this sample, this clonotype turned up a few times. V and J are TRBV23-1 and TRBJ2-2, with D perhaps TRBD2 (5 bases). TRBV23-1 falls under the ORF class, with uncertain function. V was trimmed by 8 bases and J by 5 bases, leaving 30 bases between them. The CDR3 runs to 19 residues. CDR3 protein: CASLKPVRASQDGTGELFF. CDR3 bases: TGCGCCAGCTTAAAACCTGTGAGGGCTTCCCAGGACGGGACCGGGGAGCTGTTTTTT.

The V call is TRBV7-8, the J call TRBJ1-1, with TRBD1 as a possible D gene (6 bases). Trimming took 4 bases from V and 4 from J, leaving 22 bases between them. This CDR3 is built from 17 residues. Germline assignment: CDR1 SGHVS and CDR2 FQNEAQ. CDR3 nucleotide sequence: TGTGCCAGCAGCTCCCCGGGGGGAGGGGGGCAGAGCACTGAAGCTTTCTTT. Protein product: CASSSPGGGGQSTEAFF.